These 21 T cell receptor beta chains originate from one sample sequenced in a study of T cell clones after liver transplantation (dated by TCRdb to between 2018 and 2021). The method behind the library was the immunoSEQ multiplex PCR assay. In its TCRdb copy, this immuneACCESS table keeps in-frame sequences only and misses some clones. Where compared with another copy, unresolved V genes explain less than half of these, and the others have no known cause. In all, the sample holds more than 95,000 clones, and about 86% of those were seen once. The leading ten clones occupy approximately 3% of the sample. Source: CD4+ T cells from blood, taken 47 months after liver transplant. These receptors were obtained from a human patient who received a liver transplant. Once a transplant has taken place, some T cells may be donor derived.

This clone has a handful of counts. V and J are TRBV4-1 and TRBJ2-3, with a possible D match to TRBD2 (5 bases). V shed 4 bases and J shed 4 bases, with 9 bases lying between them. This CDR3 region has 13 residues. Germline V gene data show CDR1 as MGHRA and CDR2 as YSYEKL. CDR3 in amino acids: CASSRELADTQYF. The CDR3 DNA reads as TGCGCCAGCAGCCGGGAGTTGGCAGATACGCAGTATTTT.

This clone was detected only once. The V call is TRBV2, the J call TRBJ2-7; D might be TRBD1 (6 bases). Trimming removed 6 bases at V and 2 bases at J, with 14 bases between. The CDR3 covers 14 residues. Germline V gene lookup returns CDR1 SNHLY and CDR2 FYNNEI. CDR3 nucleotide sequence: TGTGCCAGCAGCCCTTCCGGGACACCCTACGAGCAGTACTTC. Translated: CASSPSGTPYEQYF.

The V gene is TRBV15, the J gene TRBJ1-3, with TRBD1 identical over 12 bases. The CDR3 has 14 amino acids. With 9 bases clipped from V and 11 bases from J, the junction kept 11 bases outside the gene matches. CDR1 LNHNV and CDR2 YYDKDF come from the germline V gene (reference sequence). CDR3 amino acids: CATTRDRGRGAIYF. The CDR3, as DNA: TGTGCCACAACCCGGGACAGGGGGCGAGGGGCCATATATTTT.

The V call is TRBV29-1, the J call TRBJ1-4; D call uncertain. The V gene lost 5 bases and the J gene lost 0 bases, with 13 bases spanning the gap. The CDR3 is 15 amino acids. Germline V gives CDR1 SQVTM, CDR2 ANQGSEA. In DNA form, the CDR3 reads TGCAGCGTTCTCCCCGCGGGGACAACTAATGAAAAACTGTTTTTT. It is translated as CSVLPAGTTNEKLFF.

V gene TRBV2 combines with J gene TRBJ2-7, with TRBD1 as a possible D gene (6 bases). Germline V gene sequence: CDR1 SNHLY, CDR2 FYNNEI. The CDR3 loop spans 13 amino acids. Trimming left V 5 bases short and J 7 bases short, with 15 bases between. The CDR3 region is CASSSTGSGEQYF. The DNA of the CDR3 is TGTGCCAGCAGTTCTACAGGGTCGGGGGAGCAGTACTTC.

This chain joins TRBV27 and TRBJ2-7; 10 bases are shared with TRBD2. The CDR3 has 17 residues. The germline V gene encodes CDR1 MNHEY and CDR2 SMNVEV (reference sequence). With V trimmed by 2 bases and J by 4 bases, 11 bases remained unmatched. CDR3 residues: CASSLDRMASGGYEQYF. DNA for the CDR3: TGTGCCAGCAGTTTAGATCGGATGGCTAGCGGGGGTTACGAGCAGTACTTC.

The chain carries TRBV7-9 and TRBJ1-1; D call uncertain. With 5 bases removed from V and 0 bases from J, the gap between germline ends came to 7 bases. The CDR3 is made up of 13 amino acids. Germline-derived CDR1 and CDR2 are SEHNR and FQNEAQ (reference sequence). CDR3 DNA: TGTGCCAGCAGCGAGGAGATGAACACTGAAGCTTTCTTT. This encodes CASSEEMNTEAFF.

This clone came up once. The chain employs TRBV27 and TRBJ1-5; D possibly corresponds to TRBD1 (5 bases). The CDR3 has 15 residues. Trimming removed 4 bases from V and 0 bases from J, with 10 bases in between. Germline V gene sequence: CDR1 MNHEY, CDR2 SMNVEV (reference sequence). CDR3 amino acids: CASSWQGFSNQPQHF. DNA of the CDR3: TGTGCCAGCAGTTGGCAGGGTTTTAGCAATCAGCCCCAGCATTTT.

This chain joins TRBV2 and TRBJ1-3; the D is unclear. CDR1 SNHLY and CDR2 FYNNEI come from the germline V gene. The CDR3 length is 15 residues. The V gene lost 1 base and the J gene lost 0 bases, with 7 bases spanning the gap. The CDR3 DNA sequence: TGTGCCAGCAGTGAAGGGGGTTTCTCTGGAAACACCATATATTTT. Protein product: CASSEGGFSGNTIYF.

The chain carries TRBV5-1 and TRBJ2-5; 9 bases are a match to TRBD1. The length of the CDR3 is 14 residues. The junction had 6 bases not matched to a gene; V was cut back by 4 bases and J by 5 bases. Germline-derived CDR1 and CDR2 are SGHRS and YFSETQ. CDR3: CASSIQGALETQYF. The CDR3 bases are TGCGCCAGCAGCATACAGGGGGCACTTGAGACCCAGTACTTC.

V and J are TRBV5-6 and TRBJ1-6, with D tentatively TRBD1 (5 bases). Trimming shortened V by 4 bases and J by 8 bases, and 16 bases separated the two germline ends. The germline V gene encodes CDR1 SGHDT and CDR2 YYEEEE. This CDR3 region has 15 residues. CDR3 bases: TGTGCCAGCAGCACGCCCGGGACGGGTTATTCACCCCTCCACTTT. It yields the protein CASSTPGTGYSPLHF.

Only one count was recorded for this clone. This chain connects TRBV28 to TRBJ2-5, with D hard to call. CDR1 MDHEN and CDR2 SYDVKM come from the germline V gene. This CDR3 is built from 14 residues. Trimming stripped 5 bases from V and 1 base from J, with 11 bases between. CDR3 DNA: TGTGCCAGCAGTCCCCTCGGCGTCCAAGAGACCCAGTACTTC. This sequence encodes CASSPLGVQETQYF.

The chain uses TRBV7-8 and TRBJ1-5; D gene ambiguous. The germline V gene encodes CDR1 SGHVS and CDR2 FQNEAQ. Trimming removed 5 bases at V and 2 bases at J, with 16 bases between. The CDR3 has 16 residues. The CDR3 region is CASSLGPGPGNQPQHF. DNA for the CDR3: TGTGCCAGCAGCCTAGGCCCGGGCCCAGGCAATCAGCCCCAGCATTTT.

This chain connects TRBV27 to TRBJ2-7, with TRBD1 matching over 10 bases. Germline CDR1 and CDR2: MNHEY and SMNVEV (reference sequence). V was clipped by 5 bases and J by 7 bases; unmatched bases: 5. The CDR3 loop spans 13 amino acids. CDR3 residues: CASSRDRGGEQYF. The CDR3 nucleotides read TGTGCCAGCAGTCGGGACAGGGGAGGAGAGCAGTACTTC.

The chain employs TRBV7-3 and TRBJ2-2; D gene ambiguous. Trimming pared 5 bases from V and 5 bases from J, leaving 9 bases between. The CDR3 extends over 13 amino acids. Germline values: CDR1 SGHTA, CDR2 FQGTGA. This CDR3 is CASSPYGTGELFF. In nucleotides, the CDR3 is TGTGCCAGCAGCCCCTATGGGACCGGGGAGCTGTTTTTT.

In its sample, this clone was seen a few times. The rearrangement uses TRBV7-6 and TRBJ2-7; 8 bases align to TRBD1. CDR1 is SGHVS and CDR2 is FNYEAQ in the germline V gene. CDR3 length: 13 amino acids. V gave up 5 bases and J gave up 6 bases; unmatched junction bases: 6. For the CDR3, the DNA is TGTGCCAGCAGCGCCTGGCAGGGGGCCGAGCAGTACTTC. As protein: CASSAWQGAEQYF.

The chain uses TRBV7-2 and TRBJ2-1, with D uncertain. CDR1 is SGHTA and CDR2 is FQGNSA in the germline V gene. Deletions cut 1 base from V and 1 base from J, with 5 bases between. This CDR3 spans 14 amino acids. CDR3 loop: CASSLDGSYNEQFF. CDR3 nucleotide sequence: TGTGCCAGCAGCTTAGACGGTTCCTACAATGAGCAGTTCTTC.

The rearrangement joins TRBV28 to TRBJ2-7; 9 bases map to TRBD1. V shed 6 bases and J 6 bases; nucleotides not matched to a gene: 6. The CDR3 runs 13 residues. CDR1 is MDHEN and CDR2 is SYDVKM in the germline V gene. CDR3: CASRPGTGFEQYF. DNA for the CDR3: TGTGCCAGCAGGCCCGGGACAGGGTTCGAGCAGTACTTC.

The chain employs TRBV19 and TRBJ1-2; unclear D gene. This CDR3 region has 12 residues. Per the germline V gene, CDR1 is LNHDA and CDR2 is SQIVND (reference sequence). With 7 bases removed from V and 3 bases from J, the gap between germline ends came to 9 bases. This CDR3 is CASNYLDYGYTF. The CDR3 coding sequence is TGTGCCAGTAACTACCTCGACTATGGCTACACCTTC.

The V call is TRBV9, the J call TRBJ1-1; 10 bases are shared with TRBD1. Germline lookup yields CDR1 SGDLS and CDR2 YYNGEE. V dropped 0 bases and J dropped 3; count of bases not matched to a gene: 8. The CDR3 spans 17 residues. The CDR3 is CASSVATGGTGDTEAFF. In DNA form, the CDR3 reads TGTGCCAGCAGCGTAGCTACGGGGGGGACAGGGGACACTGAAGCTTTCTTT. Together with reference TRBV9 and TRBJ1-1, the CDR3 gives the full variable domain: DSGVTQTPKHLITATGQRVTLRCSPRSGDLSVYWYQQSLDQGLQFLIQYYNGEERAKGNILERFSAQQFPDLHSELNLSSLELGDSALYFCASSVATGGTGDTEAFFGQGTRLTVV.

CDR3 protein: CASSPGTGGNTIYF. CDR3 bases: TGTGCCAGTAGCCCCGGGACGGGTGGAAACACCATATATTTT. The chain links TRBV19 to TRBJ1-3, with a weak D call TRBD1 (5 bases). The germline V gene encodes CDR1 LNHDA and CDR2 SQIVND (reference sequence). This CDR3 contains 14 residues. Trimming left V 6 bases short and J 3 bases short, with 12 bases between.